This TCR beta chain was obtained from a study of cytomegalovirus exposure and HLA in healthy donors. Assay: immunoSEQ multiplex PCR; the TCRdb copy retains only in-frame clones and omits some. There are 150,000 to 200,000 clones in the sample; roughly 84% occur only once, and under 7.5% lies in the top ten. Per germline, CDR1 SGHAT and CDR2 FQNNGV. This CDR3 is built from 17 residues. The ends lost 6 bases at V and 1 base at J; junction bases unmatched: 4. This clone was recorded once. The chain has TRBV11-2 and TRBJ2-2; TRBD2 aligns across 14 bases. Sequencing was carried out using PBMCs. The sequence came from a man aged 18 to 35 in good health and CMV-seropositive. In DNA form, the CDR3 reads TGTGCCAGCAGGGGACTAGCGGGAGAGGGGAACACCGGGGAGCTGTTTTTT. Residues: CASRGLAGEGNTGELFF.